A selection of T cell receptor beta chains follows, all from one sample in a study of a mutant IDH1 vaccine in newly diagnosed glioma. Measured with immunoSEQ multiplex PCR; TCRdb has only the in-frame clones, and not every one. The sample contains fewer than 65,000 clones, approximately 80% of which appear only once. Their target antigens are unknown. The material sequenced was PBMCs, taken from a glioma patient whose treatment included an IDH1 peptide vaccine. All receptors come from a man aged 50 or older with glioma. Each CDR3 is given without its conserved first and last residue.

TRBV5-1	TRBJ2-1	ASSLELAGVGEQF
TRBV2	TRBJ1-2	ASSRVKQDDYGYT
TRBV19	TRBJ1-3	ATFTPASGNTIY
TRBV28	TRBJ2-1	ASSLAGGEQF
TRBV10-3	TRBJ1-2	AISAAGRGYT
TRBV10-3	TRBJ2-5	AISESQKTQY
TRBV29-1	TRBJ1-1	SVSGGLATEAF
TRBV7-9	TRBJ2-5	ASSLGRGLRETQY
TRBV28	TRBJ2-5	ASSFTGTPETQY
TRBV2	TRBJ2-3	ASSGPEIGTDTQY
TRBV11-3	TRBJ2-5	ASSTRQGSETQY
TRBV9	TRBJ1-2	ASSVDGRANYGYT
TRBV6-5	TRBJ2-1	ASSPAGTYNEQF
TRBV15	TRBJ1-2	ATSREAGRGNYGYT
TRBV11-2	TRBJ2-2	ASSWELAGGDTGELF
TRBV7-8	TRBJ2-1	ASSSKGSPRTYNEQF
TRBV28	TRBJ2-5	ASSLGAQETQY
TRBV19	TRBJ1-1	ASSIDLPGGTEAF
TRBV14	TRBJ2-7	ASSQVQDSYHEQY
TRBV27	TRBJ2-1	ASSLSGAGWHEQF
TRBV6-5	TRBJ2-3	ATSRRGYTQY
TRBV6-1	TRBJ1-1	ASSSDGGEAF
TRBV4-3	TRBJ2-2	ASSQDARRIGELF
TRBV25-1	TRBJ1-3	ASSDSGQSIDTIY
TRBV5-1	TRBJ2-3	ASSFTSGKLRGPADTQY
TRBV6-6	TRBJ2-7	ASTTDFSSYEQY
TRBV19	TRBJ2-3	ASSGTSGHPSTDTQY
TRBV5-4	TRBJ2-3	ASSLVSSGGAPTDTQY
TRBV27	TRBJ2-3	ASRGTSTDTQY
TRBV7-9	TRBJ1-1	ASSLALGTGEAF
TRBV7-9	TRBJ1-3	ASSLVGAHGNTIY
TRBV7-8	TRBJ2-1	ASSLRWLAGPNEQF
TRBV19	TRBJ1-1	ASSIFATVNTEAF
TRBV15	TRBJ1-2	ATSRGGTENYGYT
TRBV30	TRBJ2-7	AWNLGGRYEQY
TRBV6-1	TRBJ2-1	ASRGGYSYNEQF
TRBV28	TRBJ1-6	ASSIQGGASPLH
TRBV2	TRBJ2-3	ASSEAGASTDTQY
TRBV2	TRBJ2-5	ASSVTSGTQETQY
TRBV11-2	TRBJ1-3	ASSETPGTGSSGNTIY
TRBV19	TRBJ1-2	ASSFLQGADGYT
TRBV6-1	TRBJ1-5	ASAGSYYSNQPQH
TRBV11-2	TRBJ2-2	ASSFAESNTGELF
TRBV4-1	TRBJ2-7	ASSQAGGLAGAYEQY